The sequence of this TCR beta chain was determined in a study of vaccination effects on CD4 cells after COVID-19. Germline CDR1 MNHEY, CDR2 SMNVEV (reference sequence). This CDR3 has 14 residues. The trim removed 6 bases at V and 4 bases at J, leaving 5 bases unmatched. This clone was picked up one time. Its specificity is unknown. Antigen-specific CD4+ T cells expanded by the ViraFEST assay with viral peptide pools were then sequenced. With roughly 9 days of culture completed, CD4+ T cells were isolated. None of the vaccinated had previously contracted SARS-CoV-2, and their nucleocapsid antibodies tested negative. The assay was immunoSEQ multiplex PCR, and TCRdb's table has in-frame clones only and misses some. The sample has just over 20,000 clones; roughly two thirds are singletons.

The sequences come from CD4+ T cells from PBMCs cultured with HCoV-NL63 spike peptides, collected before COVID-19 vaccination. The genes are TRBV27 and TRBJ2-5; 10 nucleotides match TRBD1. The sequence derives from a human donor who received a COVID-19 vaccine. CDR3 DNA: TGTGCCAGCAGACGACAGGGGGCGGGAGAGACCCAGTACTTC. Translated: CASRRQGAGETQYF.